Shown below are 23 T cell receptor beta chains from a single sample sequenced in a study of beta chain features in type 1 diabetes. Since all of the isolated RNA was reverse transcribed, expressed TCRB transcripts were what got sequenced. Method: immunoSEQ multiplex PCR; TCRdb's copy keeps in-frame clones and lacks some. This table has around 320,000 clones, roughly 15% appearing once. What was sequenced was central memory CD4+ T cells from blood. Source of these receptors: a man aged 25 to 45 in good health.

This clone has a handful of counts. This chain connects TRBV6-5 to TRBJ1-1; 7 bases map to TRBD1. Germline V gene data show CDR1 as MNHEY and CDR2 as SVGAGI. V gave up 6 bases and J gave up 0 bases; unmatched junction bases: 4. The CDR3 is 14 amino acids. Here the CDR3 DNA reads TGTGCCAGCAGGGCAGGGGGGATGAACACTGAAGCTTTCTTT. Amino acid sequence: CASRAGGMNTEAFF.

The J gene is TRBJ2-7, the V gene TRBV27; D is unclear. The V gene's germline CDR1 is MNHEY and CDR2 SMNVEV (reference sequence). CDR3 length: 14 amino acids. Trimming took 5 bases from V and 3 from J, leaving 14 bases between them. In DNA, the CDR3 is TGTGCCAGCAGTCTAGACAATAATCTCTACGAGCAGTACTTC. Protein sequence: CASSLDNNLYEQYF.

The chain is built from TRBV7-2 and TRBJ1-1; possibly TRBD1 for D (6 bases). V lost 0 bases, J lost 4 bases, and 12 bases lay in between. In germline, CDR1 is SGHTA, CDR2 FQGNSA. This CDR3 is built from 15 residues. The CDR3 DNA follows: TGTGCCAGCAGCTTAGCTGGACAGCTGCGCACTGAAGCTTTCTTT. It specifies CASSLAGQLRTEAFF.

Only a few counts were recorded for this clone. This chain joins TRBV5-1 and TRBJ1-3; D perhaps matches TRBD1 (5 bases). Deletions cut 4 bases from V and 8 bases from J, with 19 bases between. From germline, CDR1 is SGHRS and CDR2 YFSETQ. This CDR3 region has 15 residues. As DNA, the CDR3 is TGCGCCAGCAGCAGCGGGACCTCAACCAGCCACACCATATATTTT. Translation: CASSSGTSTSHTIYF.

This clone appeared many times. The chain couples TRBV4-3 to TRBJ2-1; 7 bases line up with TRBD2. Germline V gene data show CDR1 as LGHNA and CDR2 as YSLEER. The CDR3 covers 15 residues. V trimming: 3 bases; J trimming: 5 bases; junction bases outside the gene matches: 7. This CDR3 is CASSQRLAVNNEQFF. The CDR3 nucleotides are TGCGCCAGCAGCCAGCGGCTAGCGGTAAACAATGAGCAGTTCTTC.

The chain employs TRBV29-1 and TRBJ2-1; 8 bases are a match to TRBD1. V lost 7 bases, J lost 8 bases, and 7 bases stayed unmatched. CDR1 and CDR2 from the germline V gene are SQVTM and ANQGSEA. This CDR3 is built from 12 residues. In DNA, the CDR3 is TGCAGCGGCTACCAGGGGGCCGATGAGCAGTTCTTC. Protein product: CSGYQGADEQFF.

The chain links TRBV11-1 to TRBJ1-2; D unresolved. Per the germline V gene, CDR1 is SGHAT and CDR2 is FQDESV (reference sequence). Trimming cost V 1 base and J 3 bases, with 6 bases left between them. CDR3 length: 13 residues. This CDR3 is CASSLVGDYGYTF. The CDR3 bases are TGTGCCAGCAGCTTAGTAGGAGACTATGGCTACACCTTC.

CDR3 nucleotide sequence: TGCGCCAGCAGAGAACTGGGTGATTCAGTTAACTCTAAGAAATCCCTCCACTTT. Translated: CASRELGDSVNSKKSLHF. The chain combines TRBV10-2 with TRBJ1-6; D unresolved. V lost 6 bases and J 14 bases, leaving 32 bases between the germline ends. This CDR3 contains 18 residues. Germline values: CDR1 WSHSY, CDR2 SAAADI.

This clone was counted a few times. This rearrangement joins TRBV7-4 to TRBJ1-5, with D unresolved. CDR3 length equals 16 residues. V lost 2 bases to trimming and J lost 0 bases, with 11 bases between them. CDR1 and CDR2 (germline): SGHVT, SQSDAQ. CDR3 loop: CASSLIELYSNQPQHF. The CDR3 nucleotides read TGTGCCAGCAGCTTAATCGAACTCTATAGCAATCAGCCCCAGCATTTT.

In its sample, this clone was seen a few times. The chain carries TRBV6-6 and TRBJ1-6; D call uncertain. The length of the CDR3 is 13 residues. V lost 6 bases, J lost 10 bases, and 13 bases lay in between. CDR1 MNHNY and CDR2 SVGAGI come from the germline V gene (reference sequence). This chain's CDR3 is CASSGKVASPLHF. The CDR3 DNA sequence: TGTGCCAGCAGCGGGAAGGTAGCCTCACCCCTCCACTTT.

This chain uses TRBV5-1 with TRBJ2-5, with D tentatively TRBD1 or TRBD2 (5 bases each). The V gene lost 1 base and the J gene lost 3 bases, with 13 bases spanning the gap. This CDR3 has 15 residues. Germline loops: CDR1 SGHRS, CDR2 YFSETQ. The CDR3 DNA is TGCGCCAGCAGCTTGTGGGGACGATCCGAAGAGACCCAGTACTTC. Its protein product is CASSLWGRSEETQYF.

The V and J genes are TRBV4-2 and TRBJ1-5; no clear D gene. The V gene's germline CDR1 is LGHNA and CDR2 YNFKEQ. Trimming removed 5 bases at V and 5 bases at J, with 10 bases between. CDR3 length: 13 amino acids. The chain's CDR3 is CASSLSGDQPQHF. For the CDR3, the DNA is TGTGCCAGCAGCTTAAGTGGGGATCAGCCCCAGCATTTT.

The chain is built from TRBV7-9 and TRBJ2-5, with TRBD2 matching 9 bases. This CDR3 is 14 amino acids long. V shed 5 bases and J 1 base; nucleotides not matched to a gene: 2. CDR1 and CDR2 (germline): SEHNR, FQNEAQ (reference sequence). The CDR3: CASSGGGVQETQYF. In nucleotides, the CDR3 is TGTGCCAGCAGCGGCGGGGGGGTCCAAGAGACCCAGTACTTC.

This clone has more than one count but fewer than ten. V usage is TRBV7-9 and J usage is TRBJ1-5, with 8 bases aligning to TRBD1. CDR3 length equals 16 residues. Per germline, CDR1 SEHNR and CDR2 FQNEAQ (reference sequence). V lost 1 base and J lost 7; bases outside the gene matches: 9. DNA for the CDR3: TGTGCCAGCAGCTTAGGGACAGGGAAAGTGCAGCAGCCCCAGCATTTT. It yields the protein CASSLGTGKVQQPQHF.

This clone was observed many times. The chain uses TRBV18 and TRBJ2-7; TRBD1 matches 7 bases. The ends lost 5 bases at V and 3 bases at J; junction bases unmatched: 13. Per germline, CDR1 KGHSH and CDR2 LQKENI. CDR3 size: 16 residues. As DNA, the CDR3 is TGTGCCAGCTCATCGGGACAGAATCTAGTAAGCTACGAGCAGTACGTC. Translation gives CASSSGQNLVSYEQYV.

This clone was recorded at least ten times. The chain links TRBV4-2 to TRBJ2-2; 7 bases agree with TRBD2. Unmatched junction bases numbered 6, after V lost 0 bases and J lost 2 bases. Germline assignment: CDR1 LGHNA and CDR2 YNFKEQ. The CDR3 consists of 17 residues. The CDR3 loop is CASSQDSLAVNTGELFF. For the CDR3, the DNA is TGTGCCAGCAGCCAAGATTCCCTAGCGGTAAACACCGGGGAGCTGTTTTTT.

The V and J genes are TRBV20-1 and TRBJ1-2; D is perhaps TRBD1 (5 bases). The CDR3 consists of 10 residues. The germline CDR1 and CDR2 sequences are DFQATT and SNEGSKA (reference sequence). Trimming took 5 bases from V and 8 from J, leaving 9 bases between them. The CDR3 loop is CSASGRGYTF. CDR3 nucleotides: TGCAGTGCTTCAGGGAGGGGCTACACCTTC.

J is TRBJ2-1 and V is TRBV7-2; unclear D gene. The CDR3 covers 16 residues. V was pared by 4 bases and J by 1 base, with 14 bases between. The germline V gene has CDR1 SGHTA and CDR2 FQGNSA. CDR3 residues: CASSWVGSRSYNEQFF. CDR3 sequence (DNA): TGTGCCAGCAGCTGGGTAGGGTCTAGGTCCTACAATGAGCAGTTCTTC.

As regards this clone: Other DNA sequences from this sample encode an identical CDR3 as well. The chain carries TRBV6-1 and TRBJ2-1; D is ambiguous. This CDR3 comprises 13 residues. The V gene lost 6 bases and the J gene lost 0 bases, with 6 bases spanning the gap. Per germline, CDR1 MNHNS and CDR2 SASEGT. CDR3 sequence (DNA): TGTGCCAGCAGCACAAGCTCCTACAATGAGCAGTTCTTC. Its protein product is CASSTSSYNEQFF.

This clone was found a few times. This chain connects TRBV4-2 to TRBJ2-1; TRBD2 agrees at 8 bases. This CDR3 has 17 residues. CDR1 LGHNA and CDR2 YNFKEQ come from the germline V gene. The ends lost 4 bases at V and 0 bases at J; junction bases unmatched: 8. CDR3 sequence reads: CASSLEGSGGSYNEQFF. As DNA, the CDR3 is TGTGCCAGCAGCCTCGAGGGCAGCGGGGGCTCCTACAATGAGCAGTTCTTC.

In nucleotides, the CDR3 is TGTGCCAGCAGCCAAGAGCCCGGGACAGTAAATTCACCCCTCCACTTT. Protein product: CASSQEPGTVNSPLHF. The chain links TRBV4-2 to TRBJ1-6; 7 bases match TRBD1. Germline CDR1 LGHNA, CDR2 YNFKEQ. V lost 0 bases and J lost 7; bases outside the gene matches: 6. CDR3 length: 16 residues.

There are a few counts of this clone. The V call is TRBV7-9, the J call TRBJ1-4, with TRBD1 matching 9 bases. Germline CDR1 and CDR2: SEHNR and FQNEAQ (reference sequence). Unmatched junction bases numbered 7, after V lost 5 bases and J lost 6 bases. The CDR3 has 15 residues. Written as DNA, the CDR3 is TGTGCCAGCAGCCGCAGGACAGGGGTGGATGAAAAACTGTTTTTT. Translated: CASSRRTGVDEKLFF.

The rearrangement uses TRBV9 and TRBJ2-1; no firm D call. In germline, CDR1 is SGDLS, CDR2 YYNGEE. There are 14 residues in the CDR3. The germline V and J ends were trimmed by 4 bases and 15 bases, with 23 bases remaining between them. CDR3 protein: CASSPDAGSRIGFF. The CDR3 nucleotides are TGTGCCAGCAGCCCCGACGCTGGGTCCCGAATTGGGTTCTTC.